This entry describes one T cell receptor (beta chain). What it binds is not known. The J segment lost 6 bases and the V segment lost 0 bases, leaving 9 bases of the junction unmatched. This CDR3 is built from 17 residues. CDR1 and CDR2 (germline): SGHNT, YYREEE (reference sequence). The data derive from a study of cytomegalovirus exposure and HLA in healthy donors. Findings and caveats of the study: Per published accounts, TCR beta sequences correctly predicted the HLA-A and HLA-B alleles of most subjects. Accounts indicate the classifier identified cytomegalovirus status with strong specificity and sensitivity. HLA restriction was apparent for most CMV-associated TCR beta chains in a later analysis.

The PCR had 60 Vbeta and 13 Jbeta primers. The assay was immunoSEQ multiplex PCR, and TCRdb's table has in-frame clones only and misses some. This sample carries 57,000 or so clones, approximately 63% of them seen once, and the ten largest clones take approximately 19%. The specimen sequenced was PBMCs. The chain joins TRBV5-4 to TRBJ2-1; 10 bases fit TRBD2. The sequence came from an older woman in good health and CMV-seropositive. CDR3 in amino acids: CASSLAGSGGAFNEQFF. The DNA for the CDR3 is TGTGCCAGCAGCTTGGCCGGAAGCGGGGGGGCTTTCAATGAGCAGTTCTTC.